This passage covers 5 T cell receptor beta chains from one sample sequenced in a study of blood T cell repertoires in COVID-19. Here immunoSEQ multiplex PCR was the method, and the copy in TCRdb shows in-frame clones only, minus some. The table lists approximately 150,000 clones, about 86% of them singletons. The source material was PBMCs or T cells enriched from blood (not recorded which). The receptors derive from a man aged 40-49 years with acute COVID-19.

The chain is built from TRBV11-3 and TRBJ2-3; the match to TRBD2 covers 8 bases. Losses at the gene ends were 5 bases for V and 3 bases for J; bases not matched to a gene: 7. The CDR3 has 15 residues. CDR1 is SGHNT and CDR2 is YENEEA in the germline V gene. Written as DNA, the CDR3 is TGTGCCAGCAGCGTCGGGAGGGGGGGGACAGATACGCAGTATTTT. Translating gives CASSVGRGGTDTQYF.

This clone came up once. The CDR3 sequence is CASSNMEGLNTGELFF. The CDR3 DNA follows: TGTGCCAGCAGCAACATGGAGGGCTTAAACACCGGGGAGCTGTTTTTT. V gene TRBV11-2 combines with J gene TRBJ2-2; D might be TRBD2 (6 bases). Germline assignment: CDR1 SGHAT and CDR2 FQNNGV. Trimming removed 5 bases at V and 2 bases at J, with 15 bases between. This CDR3 has 16 residues.

The chain joins TRBV24-1 to TRBJ2-7, with D unclear. The CDR3 is 14 residues long. Germline V lookup: CDR1 KGHDR, CDR2 SFDVKD. Deletions cut 6 bases from V and 1 base from J, with 12 bases between. The CDR3 nucleotides are TGTGCCACCAGTTCCCACCGAGAATCCTACGAGCAGTACTTC. Translated: CATSSHRESYEQYF.

The gene calls are TRBV6-1 and TRBJ2-1, with 8 positions matching TRBD1. Looked up from germline, CDR1 is MNHNS and CDR2 is SASEGT. This CDR3 contains 18 residues. Germline trimming cut 1 base from V and 9 bases from J; bases unmatched to any gene: 17. The chain's CDR3 is CASSEGFLQGARISEQFF. DNA of the CDR3: TGTGCCAGCAGTGAAGGTTTTTTGCAGGGGGCGCGAATTAGTGAGCAGTTCTTC.

The CDR3 region has the DNA TGTGCCAGCAGCTTAGGGTCACAGGGGAAAGGCTACACCTTC. It yields the protein CASSLGSQGKGYTF. V and J are TRBV7-9 and TRBJ1-2; 7 bases match TRBD1. V was clipped by 1 base and J by 8 bases; unmatched bases: 7. Germline assignment: CDR1 SEHNR and CDR2 FQNEAQ (reference sequence). This CDR3 contains 14 residues. Drawing the rest from reference TRBV7-9 and TRBJ1-2, the complete variable domain is DTGVSQNPRHKITKRGQNVTFRCDPISEHNRLYWYRQTLGQGPEFLTYFQNEAQLEKSRLLSDRFSAERPKGSFSTLEIQRTEQGDSAMYLCASSLGSQGKGYTFGSGTRLTVV.